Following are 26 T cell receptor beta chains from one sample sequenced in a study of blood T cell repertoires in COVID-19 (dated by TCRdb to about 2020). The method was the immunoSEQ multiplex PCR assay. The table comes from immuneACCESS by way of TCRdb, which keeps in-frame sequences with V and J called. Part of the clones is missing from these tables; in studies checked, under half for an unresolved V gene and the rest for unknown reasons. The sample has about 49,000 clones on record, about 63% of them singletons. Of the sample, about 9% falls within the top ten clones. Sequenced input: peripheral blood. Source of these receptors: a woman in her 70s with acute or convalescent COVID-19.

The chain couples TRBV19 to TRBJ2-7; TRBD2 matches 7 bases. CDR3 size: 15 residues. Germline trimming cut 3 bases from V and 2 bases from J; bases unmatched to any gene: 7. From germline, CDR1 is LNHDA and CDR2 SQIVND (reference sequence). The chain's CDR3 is CASSIASGEPYEQYF. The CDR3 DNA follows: TGTGCCAGTAGTATCGCAAGCGGGGAGCCCTACGAGCAGTACTTC.

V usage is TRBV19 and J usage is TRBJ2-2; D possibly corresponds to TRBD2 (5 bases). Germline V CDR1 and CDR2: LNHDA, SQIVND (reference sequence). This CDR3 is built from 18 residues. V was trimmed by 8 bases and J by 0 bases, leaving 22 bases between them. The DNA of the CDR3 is TGTGCCAGTTCCCAAAGTCAGTGGGAGCTCCCGAACACCGGGGAGCTGTTTTTT. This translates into CASSQSQWELPNTGELFF.

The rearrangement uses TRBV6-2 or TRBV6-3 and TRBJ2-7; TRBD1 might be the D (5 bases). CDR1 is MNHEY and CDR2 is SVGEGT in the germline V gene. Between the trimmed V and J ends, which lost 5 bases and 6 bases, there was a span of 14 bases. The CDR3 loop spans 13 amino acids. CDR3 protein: CASSPGHPSEQYF. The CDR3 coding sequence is TGTGCCAGCAGTCCAGGGCACCCCTCCGAGCAGTACTTC.

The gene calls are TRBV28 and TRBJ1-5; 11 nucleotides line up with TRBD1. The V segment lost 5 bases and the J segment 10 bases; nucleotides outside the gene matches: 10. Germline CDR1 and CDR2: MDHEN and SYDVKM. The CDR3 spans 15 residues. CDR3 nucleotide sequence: TGTGCCAGCAGTATCGAACGGACAGGGGGCATTCCCCAGCATTTT. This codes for CASSIERTGGIPQHF.

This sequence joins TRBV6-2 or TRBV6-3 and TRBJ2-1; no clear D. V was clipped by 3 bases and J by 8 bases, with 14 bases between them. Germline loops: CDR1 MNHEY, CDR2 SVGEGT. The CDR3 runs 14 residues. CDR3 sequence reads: CASSYRRVSDEQFF. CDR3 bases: TGTGCCAGCAGTTATCGCCGCGTAAGCGATGAGCAGTTCTTC.

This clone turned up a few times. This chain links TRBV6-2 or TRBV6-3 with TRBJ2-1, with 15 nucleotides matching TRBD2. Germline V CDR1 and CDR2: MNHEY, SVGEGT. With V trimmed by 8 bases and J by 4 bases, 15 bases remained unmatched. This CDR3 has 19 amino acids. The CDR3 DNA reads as TGTGCCAGCGGCCCTTCCCCCGGGACTAGCGGGAGGCCTTACAATGAGCAGTTCTTC. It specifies CASGPSPGTSGRPYNEQFF.

Here the CDR3 reads CASSLQPGTGGNTEAFF. CDR3 DNA sequence: TGTGCCAGCAGCTTGCAGCCTGGGACAGGAGGGAACACTGAAGCTTTCTTT. The chain uses TRBV5-5 and TRBJ1-1; 8 nucleotides align to TRBD1. With 1 base clipped from V and 1 base from J, the junction kept 9 bases outside the gene matches. The CDR3 is 17 amino acids. Germline CDR1 and CDR2: SGHKS and YYEKEE (reference sequence).

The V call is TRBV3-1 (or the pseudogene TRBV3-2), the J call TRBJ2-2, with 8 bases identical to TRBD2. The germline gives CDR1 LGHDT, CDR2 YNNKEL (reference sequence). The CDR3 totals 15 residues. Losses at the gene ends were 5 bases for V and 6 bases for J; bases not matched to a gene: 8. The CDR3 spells CASSSMTSAAGELFF. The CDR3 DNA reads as TGTGCCAGCAGCTCGATGACTAGCGCTGCCGGGGAGCTGTTTTTT.

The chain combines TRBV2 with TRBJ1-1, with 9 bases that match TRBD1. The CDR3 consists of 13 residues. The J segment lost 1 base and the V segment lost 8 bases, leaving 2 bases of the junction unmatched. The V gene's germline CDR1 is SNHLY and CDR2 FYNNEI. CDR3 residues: CASGGQGNTEAFF. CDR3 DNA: TGTGCCAGCGGGGGACAGGGGAACACTGAAGCTTTCTTT. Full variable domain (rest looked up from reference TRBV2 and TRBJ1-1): EPEVTQTPSHQVTQMGQEVILRCVPISNHLYFYWYRQILGQKVEFLVSFYNNEISEKSEIFDDQFSVERPDGSNFTLKIRSTKLEDSAMYFCASGGQGNTEAFFGQGTRLTVV.

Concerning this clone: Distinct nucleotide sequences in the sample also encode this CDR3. The CDR3 bases are TGCGCCAGCAGCCGGACTAGCGGGGAAGGAGATACGCAGTATTTT. Residues: CASSRTSGEGDTQYF. This sequence joins TRBV4-1 and TRBJ2-3; 12 bases match TRBD2. CDR1 is MGHRA, CDR2 YSYEKL, per germline. The CDR3 is 15 residues long. Trimming at V came to 4 bases and at J to 5 bases, leaving 4 bases not matched to a gene.

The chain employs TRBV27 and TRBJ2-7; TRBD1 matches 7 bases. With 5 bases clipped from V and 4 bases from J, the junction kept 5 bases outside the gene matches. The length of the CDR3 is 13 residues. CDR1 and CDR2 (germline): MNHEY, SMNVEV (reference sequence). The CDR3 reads CASSRQGPYEQYF. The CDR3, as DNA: TGTGCCAGCAGTCGACAGGGACCTTACGAGCAGTACTTC.

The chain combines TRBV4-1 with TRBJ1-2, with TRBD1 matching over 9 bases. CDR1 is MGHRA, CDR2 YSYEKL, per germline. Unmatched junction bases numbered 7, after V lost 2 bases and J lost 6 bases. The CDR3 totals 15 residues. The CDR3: CASSQQWGQGDGYTF. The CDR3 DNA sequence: TGCGCCAGCAGCCAACAGTGGGGACAGGGTGATGGCTACACCTTC.

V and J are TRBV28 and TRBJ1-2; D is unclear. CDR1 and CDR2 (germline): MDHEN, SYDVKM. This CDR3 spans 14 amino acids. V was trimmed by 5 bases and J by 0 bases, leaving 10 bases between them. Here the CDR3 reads CASSVGLANYGYTF. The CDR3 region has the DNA TGTGCCAGCAGTGTGGGCCTCGCTAACTATGGCTACACCTTC.

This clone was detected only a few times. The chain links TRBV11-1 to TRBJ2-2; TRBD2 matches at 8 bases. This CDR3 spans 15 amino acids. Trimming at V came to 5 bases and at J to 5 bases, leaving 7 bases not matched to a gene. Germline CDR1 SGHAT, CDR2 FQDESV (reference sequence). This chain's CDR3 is CASSGAGAQTGELFF. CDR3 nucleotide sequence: TGTGCCAGCAGCGGAGCGGGGGCTCAAACCGGGGAGCTGTTTTTT.

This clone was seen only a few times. CDR3 sequence reads: CASSIGQQPQHF. Here the CDR3 DNA reads TGTGCCAGTAGTATTGGACAACAGCCCCAGCATTTT. V and J are TRBV19 and TRBJ1-5, with D possibly matching TRBD1 (5 bases). The ends were cut back, 3 bases at V and 7 bases at J, with 7 bases in the middle. The CDR3 covers 12 residues. CDR1 and CDR2 from the germline V gene are LNHDA and SQIVND (reference sequence).

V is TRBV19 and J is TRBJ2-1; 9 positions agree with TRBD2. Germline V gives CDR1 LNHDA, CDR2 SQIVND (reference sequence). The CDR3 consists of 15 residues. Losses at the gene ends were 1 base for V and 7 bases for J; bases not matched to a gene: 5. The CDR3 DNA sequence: TGTGCCAGTAGTATAGTTGCGGGAGGGATAAATGAGCAGTTCTTC. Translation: CASSIVAGGINEQFF.

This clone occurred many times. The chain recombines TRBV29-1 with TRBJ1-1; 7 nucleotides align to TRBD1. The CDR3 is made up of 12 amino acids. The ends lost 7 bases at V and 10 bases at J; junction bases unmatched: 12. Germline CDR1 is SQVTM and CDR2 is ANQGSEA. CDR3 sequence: CSAGTGARGAFF. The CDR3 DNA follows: TGCAGCGCCGGAACAGGGGCCCGAGGAGCTTTCTTT.

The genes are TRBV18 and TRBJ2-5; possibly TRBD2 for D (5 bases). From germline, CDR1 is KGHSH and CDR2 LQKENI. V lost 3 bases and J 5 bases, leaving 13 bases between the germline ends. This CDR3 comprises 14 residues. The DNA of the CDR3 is TGTGCCAGCTCACCGGAGGAGTGGCGGGAGACCCAGTACTTC. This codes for CASSPEEWRETQYF.

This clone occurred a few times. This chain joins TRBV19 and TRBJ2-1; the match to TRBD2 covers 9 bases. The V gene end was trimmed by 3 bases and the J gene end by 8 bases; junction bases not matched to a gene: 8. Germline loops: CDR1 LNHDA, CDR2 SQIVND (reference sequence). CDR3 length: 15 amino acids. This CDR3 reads CASSMGLAGEHEQFF. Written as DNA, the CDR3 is TGTGCCAGTAGTATGGGGTTAGCGGGAGAGCATGAGCAGTTCTTC.

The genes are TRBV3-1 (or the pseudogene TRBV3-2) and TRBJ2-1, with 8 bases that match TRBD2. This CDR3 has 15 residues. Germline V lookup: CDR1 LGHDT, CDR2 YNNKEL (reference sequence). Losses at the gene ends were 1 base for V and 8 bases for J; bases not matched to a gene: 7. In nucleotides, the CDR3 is TGTGCCAGCAGCCAAGCTGCGGGGGGTGGTGATGAGCAGTTCTTC. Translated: CASSQAAGGGDEQFF.

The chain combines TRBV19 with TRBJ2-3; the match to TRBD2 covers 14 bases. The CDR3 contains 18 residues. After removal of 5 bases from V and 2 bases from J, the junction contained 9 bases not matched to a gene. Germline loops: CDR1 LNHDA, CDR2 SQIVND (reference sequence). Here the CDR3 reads CASSQTSGGAIYTDTQYF. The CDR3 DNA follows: TGTGCCAGTAGTCAGACTAGCGGGGGGGCCATTTACACAGATACGCAGTATTTT.

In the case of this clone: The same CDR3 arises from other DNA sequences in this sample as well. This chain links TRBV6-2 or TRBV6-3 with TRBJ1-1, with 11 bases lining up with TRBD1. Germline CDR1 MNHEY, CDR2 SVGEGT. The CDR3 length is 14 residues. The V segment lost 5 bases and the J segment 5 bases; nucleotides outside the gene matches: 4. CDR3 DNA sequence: TGTGCCAGCAGTCAGGACAGGGGGCGGACTGAAGCTTTCTTT. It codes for CASSQDRGRTEAFF.

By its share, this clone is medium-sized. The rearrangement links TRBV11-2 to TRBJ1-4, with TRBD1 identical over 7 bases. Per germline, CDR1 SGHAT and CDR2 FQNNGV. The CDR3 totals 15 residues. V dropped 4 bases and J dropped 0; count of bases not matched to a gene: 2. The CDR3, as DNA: TGTGCCAGCAGCTCACAGGGGACAACTAATGAAAAACTGTTTTTT. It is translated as CASSSQGTTNEKLFF.

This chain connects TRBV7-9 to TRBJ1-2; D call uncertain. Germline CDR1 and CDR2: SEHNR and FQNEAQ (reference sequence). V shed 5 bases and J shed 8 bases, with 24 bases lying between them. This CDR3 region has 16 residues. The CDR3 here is CASSLELFQLRAGYTF. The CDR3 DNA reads TGTGCCAGCAGCCTAGAACTATTCCAACTTAGAGCCGGCTACACCTTC.

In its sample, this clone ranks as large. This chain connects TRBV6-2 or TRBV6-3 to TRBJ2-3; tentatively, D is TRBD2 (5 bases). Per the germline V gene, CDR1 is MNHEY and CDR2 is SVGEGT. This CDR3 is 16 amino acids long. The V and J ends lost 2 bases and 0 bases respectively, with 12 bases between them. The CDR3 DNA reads TGTGCCAGCAGTTACATCGGACGGACTAGCACAGATACGCAGTATTTT. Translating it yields CASSYIGRTSTDTQYF.

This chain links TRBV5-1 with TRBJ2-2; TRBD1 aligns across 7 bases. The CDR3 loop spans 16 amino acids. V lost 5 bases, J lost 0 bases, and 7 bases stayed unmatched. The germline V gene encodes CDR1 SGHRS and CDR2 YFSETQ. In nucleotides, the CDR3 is TGCGCCAGCAGGACATCCGGGACAGCGAACACCGGGGAGCTGTTTTTT. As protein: CASRTSGTANTGELFF.